The 24 T cell receptor beta chains below all came from one sample that was sequenced in a study of quantifying T cell responses using KT2 cells. Study as a whole: cDNA was made from DNase-treated RNA using alpha and beta constant primers.

The cDNA 3' end received a ligated oligonucleotide with a UMI. An equimolar mix of RC1.1 and RC1.2 primed the beta chain across TRBC1 and TRBC2. Each CDR3 protein is one row after TCRdb ran MiXCR on the UMI-ligation and nested PCR reads. The sample holds approximately 43,000 distinct CDR3 sequences, about a sixth seen once. Sequences were obtained from PBMCs spiked with cells of the T cell clone KT2. The receptors here all came from a human donor.

In nucleotides, the CDR3 is TGTGCCACCGACAGAGGCGGGGCTTCCACAGATACGCAGTATTTT. Translation: CATDRGGASTDTQYF. J is TRBJ2-3 and V is TRBV28, with D tentatively TRBD2 (6 bases). The CDR3 sequence is 15 residues long. Trimming cost V 10 bases and J 2 bases, with 19 bases left between them. Germline V gene sequence: CDR1 MDHEN, CDR2 SYDVKM.

This sequence joins TRBV5-6 and TRBJ2-3; D is undetermined. The V gene lost 0 bases and the J gene lost 4 bases, with 12 bases spanning the gap. Germline CDR1 SGHDT, CDR2 YYEEEE. The CDR3 extends over 15 amino acids. CDR3 sequence reads: CASSLGPRTADTQYF. The DNA of the CDR3 is TGTGCCAGCAGCTTGGGACCGAGAACAGCAGATACGCAGTATTTT. The variable domain in full, with the rest retrieved from reference TRBV5-6 and TRBJ2-3, is DAGVTQSPTHLIKTRGQQVTLRCSPKSGHDTVSWYQQALGQGPQFIFQYYEEEERQRGNFPDRFSGHQFPNYSSELNVNALLLGDSALYLCASSLGPRTADTQYFGPGTRLTVL.

This clonotype was seen ten or more times. V gene TRBV12-5 combines with J gene TRBJ1-3, with D unresolved. The V end lost 10 bases, the J end lost 0 bases, and 10 bases lay between the germline ends. Per germline, CDR1 LGHNT and CDR2 FRNRAP. The CDR3 runs 13 residues. CDR3 in amino acids: CATSYASGNTIYF. The CDR3 nucleotides are TGTGCTACCTCCTACGCCTCTGGAAACACCATATATTTT.

The CDR3 region has the DNA TGCAGCGCACTGGACAGGGGGAGGGCTGAAGCTTTCTTT. This sequence encodes CSALDRGRAEAFF. V and J are TRBV29-1 and TRBJ1-1, with TRBD1 matching over 10 bases. This CDR3 is built from 13 residues. Looked up from germline, CDR1 is SQVTM and CDR2 is ANQGSEA. The junction had 8 bases not matched to a gene; V was cut back by 7 bases and J by 6 bases.

This clonotype came up a few times. V is TRBV6-4 and J is TRBJ2-7, with 12 bases aligning to TRBD2. The germline CDR1 and CDR2 sequences are MRHNA and SNTAGT. The CDR3 is 14 residues long. With V trimmed by 3 bases and J by 4 bases, 1 base remained unmatched. The CDR3 sequence: CASSELAGGYEQYF. The CDR3 nucleotides read TGTGCCAGCAGTGAACTAGCGGGAGGTTACGAGCAGTACTTC.

This clonotype was counted a few times. CDR3 sequence: CATSDLVAGGYNEQFF. In nucleotides, the CDR3 is TGTGCCACCAGTGACTTGGTAGCGGGAGGCTACAATGAGCAGTTCTTC. V gene TRBV24-1 combines with J gene TRBJ2-1; TRBD2 matches 10 bases. Germline assignment: CDR1 KGHDR and CDR2 SFDVKD. This CDR3 contains 16 residues. The junction had 5 bases not matched to a gene; V was cut back by 4 bases and J by 3 bases.

This chain joins TRBV3-1 and TRBJ2-1; TRBD2 matches 8 bases. The CDR3 runs to 15 residues. The junction had 1 base not matched to a gene; V was cut back by 0 bases and J by 3 bases. Germline assignment: CDR1 LGHDT and CDR2 YNNKEL (reference sequence). In nucleotides, the CDR3 is TGTGCCAGCAGCCAAGAGACTAGCGACTACAATGAGCAGTTCTTC. Translating it yields CASSQETSDYNEQFF.

This clonotype was seen at least ten times. An end of the junction differs from the germline gene, which may be a read error. The rearrangement joins TRBV29-1 to TRBJ2-1; 10 bases are a match to TRBD1. CDR1 and CDR2 (germline): SQVTM, ANQGSEA. The CDR3 covers 15 residues. This CDR3 is CSVDGQGGRAPETVF. The CDR3 region has the DNA TGCAGCGTTGATGGACAGGGGGGCCGAGCACCAGAGACGGTCTTC.

This clonotype was seen a handful of times. The CDR3 loop reads CASSEQGINSNQPQHF. In nucleotides, the CDR3 is TGTGCCAGCAGTGAGCAGGGAATCAATAGCAATCAGCCCCAGCATTTT. This rearrangement joins TRBV6-1 to TRBJ1-5; tentative D call: TRBD1 (5 bases). With 3 bases removed from V and 0 bases from J, the gap between germline ends came to 12 bases. The CDR3 runs 16 residues. Germline V gene lookup returns CDR1 MNHNS and CDR2 SASEGT.

This clonotype was counted a few times. The CDR3 bases are TGTGCCAGCAGTACTTTAGGTAACACTGAAGCTTTCTTT. This codes for CASSTLGNTEAFF. The chain employs TRBV6-5 and TRBJ1-1; no reliable D call. V lost 5 bases and J lost 2, with 9 bases in between. CDR1 is MNHEY and CDR2 is SVGAGI in the germline V gene. The CDR3 is 13 residues long.

In the case of this clonotype: A single base separates this from a much larger clone, so it may be a read error. J is TRBJ2-7 and V is TRBV7-8; the D is unclear. Germline values: CDR1 SGHVS, CDR2 FQNEAQ. This CDR3 has 14 residues. The CDR3 DNA reads as TGTGCCAGCAGCCCTATGGACGGCCCCTACGACCAGTACTTC. It yields the protein CASSPMDGPYDQYF.

Ten or more counts support this clonotype. The chain uses TRBV29-1 and TRBJ1-1; D ambiguous. The CDR3 sequence is 15 residues long. Germline V CDR1 and CDR2: SQVTM, ANQGSEA. The germline V and J ends were trimmed by 2 bases and 0 bases, with 13 bases remaining between them. CDR3 sequence reads: CSVERTGPMNTEAFF. The CDR3 region has the DNA TGCAGCGTTGAAAGAACGGGCCCAATGAACACTGAAGCTTTCTTT.

This clonotype was recorded at least ten times. The V call is TRBV5-1, the J call TRBJ2-4; D perhaps matches TRBD1 (5 bases). Between the trimmed V and J ends, which lost 0 bases and 9 bases, there was a span of 16 bases. The CDR3 totals 15 residues. The germline V gene encodes CDR1 SGHRS and CDR2 YFSETQ. The chain's CDR3 is CASSLGQGRGRIQYF. In DNA form, the CDR3 reads TGCGCCAGCAGCTTGGGGCAGGGTCGAGGTCGCATTCAGTACTTC.

Ten or more counts support this clonotype. V and J are TRBV20-1 and TRBJ2-1; 10 nucleotides align to TRBD2. Germline-derived CDR1 and CDR2 are DFQATT and SNEGSKA (reference sequence). This CDR3 contains 18 residues. After removal of 4 bases from V and 7 bases from J, the junction contained 19 bases not matched to a gene. CDR3: CSATDPFKLAGPINEQFF. CDR3 DNA sequence: TGCAGTGCTACCGACCCCTTCAAACTAGCGGGACCTATAAATGAGCAGTTCTTC.

The rearrangement joins TRBV2 to TRBJ1-2, with D uncertain. The ends were cut back, 3 bases at V and 1 base at J, with 6 bases in the middle. The germline gives CDR1 SNHLY, CDR2 FYNNEI. This CDR3 comprises 13 residues. CDR3 DNA sequence: TGTGCCAGCAGTGAGCGGAATAACTATGGCTACACCTTC. It translates to CASSERNNYGYTF.

This sequence joins TRBV2 and TRBJ2-7; possibly TRBD2 for D (6 bases). Trimming took 6 bases from V and 7 from J, leaving 31 bases between them. CDR1 is SNHLY and CDR2 is FYNNEI in the germline V gene. The CDR3 contains 18 residues. Here the CDR3 DNA reads TGTGCCAGCAGCCCGAGGGGACTCCGGCCGACACCTCAAGGGGAGCAGTACTTC. It encodes CASSPRGLRPTPQGEQYF.

This clonotype was detected a few times. The chain links TRBV12-3 or TRBV12-4 to TRBJ2-4; D tentatively reads TRBD1 or TRBD2 (7 bases each). The CDR3 sequence is 13 residues long. Between the trimmed V and J ends, which lost 4 bases and 9 bases, there was a span of 13 bases. The CDR3 DNA is TGTGCCAGCAGTTCCCGCAGGGGGGGCATTCAGTACTTC. Residues: CASSSRRGGIQYF.

This chain uses TRBV7-9 with TRBJ2-1; 7 bases agree with TRBD1. The germline V gene encodes CDR1 SEHNR and CDR2 FQNEAQ (reference sequence). The CDR3 covers 15 residues. The V and J ends lost 1 base and 6 bases, in that order; junction bases with no gene match: 6. Here the CDR3 DNA reads TGTGCCAGCAGCTTAGTGGACGACAGGGTCAATGAGCAGTTCTTC. The encoded protein is CASSLVDDRVNEQFF. Together with reference TRBV7-9 and TRBJ2-1, the CDR3 gives the full variable domain: DTGVSQNPRHKITKRGQNVTFRCDPISEHNRLYWYRQTLGQGPEFLTYFQNEAQLEKSRLLSDRFSAERPKGSFSTLEIQRTEQGDSAMYLCASSLVDDRVNEQFFGPGTRLTVL.

Notes on this clonotype: At one of its ends the junction is not consistent with the germline gene, which may arise from a read error. The rearrangement uses TRBV6-6 and TRBJ1-5; 10 bases match TRBD1. The CDR3 covers 16 residues. The germline CDR1 and CDR2 sequences are MNHNY and SVGAGI (reference sequence). The CDR3 sequence: CASSRGQGDSNRPQHF. CDR3 in DNA: TGTGCCAGCAGTAGAGGACAGGGGGATAGCAATCGGCCCCAGCATTTT.

This clonotype came up many times. The gene calls are TRBV18 and TRBJ2-3; D remains unclear. Germline-derived CDR1 and CDR2 are KGHSH and LQKENI. The V end lost 4 bases, the J end lost 6 bases, and 11 bases lay between the germline ends. The CDR3 has 13 amino acids. CDR3 in DNA: TGTGCCAGCTCACTTACCGGCCCCGATACGCAGTATTTT. Encoded protein: CASSLTGPDTQYF.

This clonotype was detected many times. The rearrangement uses TRBV19 and TRBJ2-6; 8 bases fit TRBD1. The CDR3 runs 16 residues. Germline assignment: CDR1 LNHDA and CDR2 SQIVND (reference sequence). J was trimmed by 1 base and V by 3 bases; bases with no gene match: 2. The CDR3 sequence is CASSIGQGSGANVLTF. CDR3 sequence (DNA): TGTGCCAGTAGTATTGGACAGGGTTCTGGGGCCAACGTCCTGACTTTC.

This clonotype was seen only a few times. The CDR3 sequence: CASSSQTSAGGSPLHF. The CDR3 DNA follows: TGTGCCAGCAGCTCTCAGACTTCAGCGGGTGGTTCACCCCTCCACTTT. V gene TRBV7-8 combines with J gene TRBJ1-6, with D unclear. Trimming removed 4 bases from V and 9 bases from J, with 19 bases in between. The CDR3 contains 16 residues. CDR1 is SGHVS and CDR2 is FQNEAQ in the germline V gene.

This clonotype was counted ten times or more. The V call is TRBV20-1, the J call TRBJ2-2, with D tentatively TRBD1 (5 bases). The CDR3 contains 15 residues. Trimming cost V 3 bases and J 4 bases, with 15 bases left between them. The V gene's germline CDR1 is DFQATT and CDR2 SNEGSKA (reference sequence). The DNA for the CDR3 is TGCAGTGCTAGTTGGGCAGGGTCGGGCACCGGGGAGCTGTTTTTT. This encodes CSASWAGSGTGELFF.

This clonotype was recorded a few times. The CDR3 bases are TGTGCCAGCAGGTCCGGGACAGAGGATGAGCAGTACTTC. Amino acids: CASRSGTEDEQYF. V gene TRBV14 combines with J gene TRBJ2-7; the match to TRBD1 covers 7 bases. The CDR3 extends over 13 amino acids. V lost 6 bases and J lost 7; bases outside the gene matches: 9. Germline lookup yields CDR1 SGHDN and CDR2 FVKESK.